This T cell receptor beta chain was captured in a study of cytomegalovirus exposure and HLA in healthy donors. Worth noting for this clone: Antigen: not known.

Sequencing used immunoSEQ multiplex PCR; TCRdb keeps in-frame clones, though not all of them. The data show roughly 130,000 clones, more than 70% seen once. Study observations and caveats: Generally TCR sequences proved uncommon, though certain public TCRs appeared in numerous donors. The study recorded fewer than 200 TCR beta chains that were cytomegalovirus-associated. The CMV antigen specificity of a few CMV-associated chains was confirmed through in vitro analysis.

The specimen sequenced was PBMCs. This sequence was found in a man aged 30-40 years in good health and CMV-seronegative.

In nucleotides, the CDR3 is TGTGCCAGCAGTTACCGCTCAGGGGAGCAGTTCTTC. Translating gives CASSYRSGEQFF. The rearrangement uses TRBV6-5 and TRBJ2-1; TRBD1 is a possible D gene (5 bases). CDR3 length equals 12 residues. V was clipped by 2 bases and J by 10 bases, with 9 bases between them. In germline, CDR1 is MNHEY, CDR2 SVGAGI.